This TCR beta chain was found in a study of T-cell reconstitution after alpha-beta-depleted transplantation in children. CDR1 is GTSNPN and CDR2 is SVGIG in the germline V gene (reference sequence). The CDR3 covers 15 residues. Trimming pared 3 bases from V and 2 bases from J, leaving 11 bases between. Researchers prepared the TCRbeta library using unique molecular identifiers, the study reports. TCRdb used MiXCR to reprocess the PCR reads, holding one entry per CDR3 protein. The data hold 200,000 to 300,000 distinct CDR3 sequences, with about 12% observed a single time. The chain is built from TRBV30 and TRBJ2-6; D uncertain. This TCR was recovered from a human donor who donated a stem cell graft to a child with acute lymphoblastic leukemia. Sequences were derived from PBMCs from the stem cell graft donor, sampled from the stem cell graft. For the CDR3, the DNA is TGTGCCTGGAGGCGCAGCTGGGCTGGGGCCAACGTCCTGACTTTC. Its translation is CAWRRSWAGANVLTF. Together with reference TRBV30 and TRBJ2-6, the CDR3 gives the full variable domain: SQTIHQWPATLVQPVGSPLSLECTVEGTSNPNLYWYRQAAGRGLQLLFYSVGIGQISSEVPQNLSASRPQDRQFILSSKKLLLSDSGFYLCAWRRSWAGANVLTFGAGSRLTVL.